This T cell receptor beta chain was identified in a study of blood T cell repertoires in COVID-19. Study context: Material from acute and convalescent COVID-19 was sourced from the United States, Italy and Spain.

Trimming removed 6 bases at V and 4 bases at J, with 10 bases between. This CDR3 is built from 12 residues. CDR1 MNHEY and CDR2 SVGAGI come from the germline V gene. Sequencing used immunoSEQ multiplex PCR; TCRdb keeps in-frame clones, though not all of them. The sample lists fewer than 75,000 clones, 90% to 95% occurring once. The table lists this clone with a count of one. This rearrangement joins TRBV6-5 to TRBJ2-7; D is possibly TRBD1 (5 bases). The receptor's source is a man aged 50 or older with active COVID-19. Material: peripheral blood. CDR3 in DNA: TGTGCCAGCAGCAGGGAAGGGTACGAGCAGTACTTC. Encoded protein: CASSREGYEQYF.